The entry below describes one T cell receptor (beta chain). The data belong to a study of T cells after somatic rescue of genetic block. The assay was immunoSEQ multiplex PCR, and TCRdb's table has in-frame clones only and misses some. This sample carries 14,000 to 15,000 clones, roughly two thirds of them seen once, and the ten largest clones take 12% to 15%. The receptor was isolated from a boy younger than 18. The sequenced material came from peripheral blood mononuclear cells (PBMCs).

CDR3 region: CASSLGDRVNSPLHF. The DNA of the CDR3 is TGTGCCAGCAGCTTGGGTGACAGGGTGAATTCACCCCTCCACTTT. V gene TRBV5-4 combines with J gene TRBJ1-6; 7 nucleotides align to TRBD1. V was clipped by 0 bases and J by 7 bases; unmatched bases: 4. The germline CDR1 and CDR2 sequences are SGHNT and YYREEE (reference sequence). This CDR3 contains 15 residues.